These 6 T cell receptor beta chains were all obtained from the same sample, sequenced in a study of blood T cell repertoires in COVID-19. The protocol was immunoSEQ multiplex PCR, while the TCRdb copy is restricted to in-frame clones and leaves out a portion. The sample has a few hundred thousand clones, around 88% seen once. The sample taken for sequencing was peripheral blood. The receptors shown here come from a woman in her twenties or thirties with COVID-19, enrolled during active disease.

CDR3 protein: CASSQDMSGGEEQYF. DNA for the CDR3: TGTGCCAGCAGCCAAGATATGAGCGGGGGGGAAGAGCAGTACTTC. The gene calls are TRBV3-1 (or the pseudogene TRBV3-2) and TRBJ2-7; 10 positions match TRBD2. The junction had 6 bases not matched to a gene; V was cut back by 0 bases and J by 7 bases. Germline CDR1 and CDR2: LGHDT and YNNKEL (reference sequence). The CDR3 consists of 15 residues.

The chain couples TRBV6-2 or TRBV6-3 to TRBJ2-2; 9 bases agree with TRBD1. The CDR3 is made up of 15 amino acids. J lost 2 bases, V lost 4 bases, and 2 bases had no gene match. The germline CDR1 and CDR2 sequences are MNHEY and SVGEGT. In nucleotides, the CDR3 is TGTGCCAGCAGTTGGACAGGGGCTAACACCGGGGAGCTGTTTTTT. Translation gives CASSWTGANTGELFF.

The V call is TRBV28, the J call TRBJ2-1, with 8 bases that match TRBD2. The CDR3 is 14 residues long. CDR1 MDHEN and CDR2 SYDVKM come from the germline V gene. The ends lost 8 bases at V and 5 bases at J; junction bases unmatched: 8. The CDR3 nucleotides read TGTGCCAGCTCACAAGCGGGAGCGAACAATGAGCAGTTCTTC. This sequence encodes CASSQAGANNEQFF.

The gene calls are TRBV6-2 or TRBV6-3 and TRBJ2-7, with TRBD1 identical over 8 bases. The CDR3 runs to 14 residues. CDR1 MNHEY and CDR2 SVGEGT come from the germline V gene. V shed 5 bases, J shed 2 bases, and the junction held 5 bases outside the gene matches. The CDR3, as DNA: TGTGCCAGCAGTGCCGGGACAGGACCCTACGAGCAGTACTTC. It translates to CASSAGTGPYEQYF.

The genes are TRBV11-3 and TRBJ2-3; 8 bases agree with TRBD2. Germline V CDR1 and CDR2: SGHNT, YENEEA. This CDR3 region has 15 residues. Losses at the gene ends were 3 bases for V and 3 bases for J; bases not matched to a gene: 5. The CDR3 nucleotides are TGTGCCAGCAGCTTCGGGGGGGCCCGAACAGATACGCAGTATTTT. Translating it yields CASSFGGARTDTQYF.

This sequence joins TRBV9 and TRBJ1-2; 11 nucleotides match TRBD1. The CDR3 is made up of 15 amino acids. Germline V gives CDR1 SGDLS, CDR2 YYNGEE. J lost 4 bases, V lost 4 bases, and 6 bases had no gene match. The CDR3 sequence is CASSSGGTGGYGYTF. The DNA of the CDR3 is TGTGCCAGCAGCTCAGGAGGGACAGGGGGCTATGGCTACACCTTC.